The rows below give T cell receptor beta chains drawn from one sample of a study of T cell responses to AZD1222 COVID-19 vaccine. Clones were sequenced by immunoSEQ multiplex PCR, and TCRdb holds only the in-frame ones, with some missing. The sample includes some 97,000 clones, 85% to 90% of them seen just once. The specimen was peripheral blood, collected on day 0 of AZD1222 vaccination. The receptors originated from an adult in good health. Both conserved end residues are part of each CDR3. The D gene is left open where the match is weak. Size is omitted from some rows. Given values are once, few, many or a class for expanded clones.

cdr3_nt	cdr3_aa	d_call	clone_size	j_call	v_call
TGTGCCAGCAGCCACGCCTTGGGCCACAATGAGCAGTTCTTC	CASSHALGHNEQFF	NA	NA	TRBJ2-1	TRBV28
TGTGCCAGCAGCACGCTCCCGGGACAGCATGAAAAACTGTTTTTT	CASSTLPGQHEKLFF	TRBD1	NA	TRBJ1-4	TRBV7-9
TGCGCCAGCAGCCAAGATATCGGGGCCCCCTCCGGGACCCAGTACTTC	CASSQDIGAPSGTQYF	NA	NA	TRBJ2-5	TRBV4-1
TGTGCCAGCAGATCGGACTTAGTAGCGGGAGGGTACGAGCAGTACTTC	CASRSDLVAGGYEQYF	TRBD2	NA	TRBJ2-7	TRBV5-4
TGTGCCAGCAGCCCCTCCCTAGCGGGGAGTTTGGGTGAGCAGTTCTTC	CASSPSLAGSLGEQFF	TRBD2	NA	TRBJ2-1	TRBV6-2/TRBV6-3
TGCGCCAGCAGCCAAGGGATCAGCTCCTACAATGAGCAGTTCTTC	CASSQGISSYNEQFF	NA	NA	TRBJ2-1	TRBV4-1
TGCGCCAGCAGCTTGGCAGGGATGTCACCCCTCCACTTT	CASSLAGMSPLHF	NA	NA	TRBJ1-6	TRBV5-1
TGCGCCAGCAGCCAGGATAACACGGAAGGCTACACCTTC	CASSQDNTEGYTF	NA	NA	TRBJ1-2	TRBV5-1
TGTGCCAGCAGCTTCCGGGACAGACAAAATCAGCCCCAGCATTTT	CASSFRDRQNQPQHF	TRBD1	NA	TRBJ1-5	TRBV28
TGTGCCAGCAGCGGAGGACGGTCTCTCTATGGCTACACCTTC	CASSGGRSLYGYTF	NA	NA	TRBJ1-2	TRBV11-1
TGTGCCAGCCGTCCGGCGGGGGGGAGACAGGGATGGGACATTCAGTACTTC	CASRPAGGRQGWDIQYF	TRBD2	NA	TRBJ2-4	TRBV28
TGCGCCAGCAGCCAAGAAAGTACCACCGGGGAGCTGTTTTTT	CASSQESTTGELFF	NA	NA	TRBJ2-2	TRBV4-1
TGTGCCAGCAGTCCTTGGACAGGGGGCTCCTACGAGCAGTACTTC	CASSPWTGGSYEQYF	TRBD1	NA	TRBJ2-7	TRBV28
TGTGCCAGCAGCGTAGTGTGGGGGCTTGGAAACACCATATATTTT	CASSVVWGLGNTIYF	NA	NA	TRBJ1-3	TRBV9
TGTGCCAGCAGTTACCGCCCTCAAGGGAGCACAGATACGCAGTATTTT	CASSYRPQGSTDTQYF	NA	NA	TRBJ2-3	TRBV6-6
TGTGCCAGCAGTCCTACAGGGGGGAACACTGAAGCTTTCTTT	CASSPTGGNTEAFF	TRBD1	NA	TRBJ1-1	TRBV6-5
TGTGCCAGCAGCTTAGAGGCGGACGCGGGGCCCCAGCATTTT	CASSLEADAGPQHF	NA	NA	TRBJ1-5	TRBV7-9
TGTGCCAGCAGCCATTATATCGGACAGGGAAGGATCGGTGAGCAGTTCTTC	CASSHYIGQGRIGEQFF	TRBD1	NA	TRBJ2-1	TRBV14
TGCGCCAGCAGCTGGACTAGCGGGAGGGCCGACAATGAGCAGTTCTTC	CASSWTSGRADNEQFF	TRBD2	NA	TRBJ2-1	TRBV5-1
TGTGCCACCAGTGAGCCTAGCGGGAGCCCCGCGTCGAATGAGCAGTTCTTC	CATSEPSGSPASNEQFF	TRBD2	NA	TRBJ2-1	TRBV24-1
TGTGCCAGCAGCTTCCTGACTAGCGGGGGTCGGCTTAGCACAGATACGCAGTATTTT	CASSFLTSGGRLSTDTQYF	TRBD2	NA	TRBJ2-3	TRBV7-9
TGTGCCTGGAGCGGGCCAATGGGCACAGATACGCAGTATTTT	CAWSGPMGTDTQYF	NA	NA	TRBJ2-3	TRBV30
TGTGCCAGCAGATCTTCGGGGGCCAACGTCCTGACTTTC	CASRSSGANVLTF	NA	NA	TRBJ2-6	TRBV3-1/TRBV3-2
TGTGCCAGCACAATCTCGAACACTGAAGCTTTCTTT	CASTISNTEAFF	NA	NA	TRBJ1-1	TRBV2
TGCGCCAGCAGCTTGGGGGCGATGAGCTCTGGAAACACCATATATTTT	CASSLGAMSSGNTIYF	NA	NA	TRBJ1-3	TRBV5-1
TGTGCCAGCAGCTTAGATGGCCTCTATGGCTACACCTTC	CASSLDGLYGYTF	NA	once	TRBJ1-2	TRBV7-9
TGTGCCAGCAAGGGACAGGCTAATTCACCCCTCCACTTT	CASKGQANSPLHF	TRBD1	NA	TRBJ1-6	TRBV6-5
TGTGCCAGCAGCTTAATAGCGGGGATAAAAGAGACCCAGTACTTC	CASSLIAGIKETQYF	TRBD2	NA	TRBJ2-5	TRBV7-6
TGTGCCAGCAGTTTGGGACAGGGGCTCCCCTACGAGCAGTACTTC	CASSLGQGLPYEQYF	TRBD1	NA	TRBJ2-7	TRBV28
TGTGCTACCACCCCCCCCCTAGGCGACACTGAAGCTTTCTTT	CATTPPLGDTEAFF	NA	NA	TRBJ1-1	TRBV25-1
TGTGCCAGCGGGAGGGGCCGGCTGTTTTTT	CASGRGRLFF	TRBD2	few	TRBJ2-2	TRBV6-5
TGTGCCAGCAGTAAGGGGACTGCCCCGAACACCGGGGAGCTGTTTTTT	CASSKGTAPNTGELFF	NA	NA	TRBJ2-2	TRBV5-4
TGTGCCAGCAGCCGGTGGGCTGAAAAACTGTTTTTT	CASSRWAEKLFF	NA	NA	TRBJ1-4	TRBV5-4
TGTGCCAGCAGCCAAGAAGAAGGGAACGAGCAGTACTTC	CASSQEEGNEQYF	NA	NA	TRBJ2-7	TRBV14
TGCGCCAGCAGCCAGGACGGACAAGATAATTCACCCCTCCACTTT	CASSQDGQDNSPLHF	NA	NA	TRBJ1-6	TRBV4-1